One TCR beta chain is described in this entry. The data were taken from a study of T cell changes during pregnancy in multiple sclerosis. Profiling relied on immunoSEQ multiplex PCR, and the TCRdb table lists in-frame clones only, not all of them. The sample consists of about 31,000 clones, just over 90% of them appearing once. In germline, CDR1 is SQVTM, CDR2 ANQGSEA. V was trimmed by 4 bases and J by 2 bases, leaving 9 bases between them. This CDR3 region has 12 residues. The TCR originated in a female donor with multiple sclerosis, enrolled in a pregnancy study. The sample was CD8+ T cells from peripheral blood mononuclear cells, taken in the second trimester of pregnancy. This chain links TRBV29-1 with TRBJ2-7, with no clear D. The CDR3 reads CSVGGSPYEQYF. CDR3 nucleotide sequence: TGCAGCGTTGGAGGAAGCCCCTACGAGCAGTACTTC.